These 25 T cell receptor beta chains share one sample of origin, sequenced in a study of T-cell memory formation after mild COVID-19. TCRdb re-derived calls from the 5' RACE reads in MiXCR, one entry per CDR3 protein. The repertoire consists of about 560,000 distinct CDR3 sequences, with about 20% occurring once and the leading ten covering 7.5% to 9.5%. The sample taken for sequencing was PBMCs or a T cell subset sorted from them (not recorded which). These receptors were obtained from an adult woman who had mild COVID-19 (a few samples of this study predate the infection). Cell type and time point are not known.

J is TRBJ1-1 and V is TRBV7-9; D is unresolved. Trimming shortened V by 1 base and J by 4 bases, and 10 bases separated the two germline ends. The germline V gene has CDR1 SEHNR and CDR2 FQNEAQ (reference sequence). CDR3 size: 14 residues. The CDR3 reads CASSLGVVGTEAFF. DNA of the CDR3: TGTGCCAGCAGCTTAGGCGTTGTTGGCACTGAAGCTTTCTTT.

This clonotype was recorded at least ten times. The rearrangement joins TRBV4-2 to TRBJ1-6, with 9 nucleotides matching TRBD1. V lost 0 bases, J lost 7 bases, and 7 bases stayed unmatched. Germline V gene lookup returns CDR1 LGHNA and CDR2 YNFKEQ. The CDR3 sequence is 17 residues long. The CDR3 protein is CASSQEAGTGLNSPLHF. The CDR3 DNA is TGTGCCAGCAGCCAAGAGGCGGGGACAGGGTTAAATTCACCCCTCCACTTT.

This chain connects TRBV7-2 to TRBJ1-1; possibly TRBD1 for D (6 bases). V was shortened by 1 base and J by 3 bases, with 9 bases between the two germline ends. Germline CDR1 SGHTA, CDR2 FQGNSA. CDR3 length: 14 amino acids. CDR3 residues: CASSLEAGDTEAFF. The DNA of the CDR3 is TGTGCCAGCAGCTTAGAGGCAGGGGACACTGAAGCTTTCTTT.

The chain uses TRBV18 and TRBJ2-3; maybe TRBD2 (6 bases). V lost 5 bases, J lost 2 bases, and 17 bases lay in between. In germline, CDR1 is KGHSH, CDR2 LQKENI. CDR3 length: 16 residues. CDR3 region: CASSTTSYRVTDTQYF. The CDR3, as DNA: TGTGCCAGCTCAACCACTAGCTATCGTGTCACAGATACGCAGTATTTT.

V is TRBV7-9 and J is TRBJ2-5; D gene ambiguous. Germline CDR1 reads SEHNR; CDR2 reads FQNEAQ (reference sequence). CDR3 length: 13 amino acids. V was pared by 2 bases and J by 7 bases, with 11 bases between. The CDR3 bases are TGTGCCAGCAGCTTAAGGTCCATAGGGACCCAGTACTTC. Its protein product is CASSLRSIGTQYF.

This clonotype has ten or more counts. The V gene is TRBV7-9, the J gene TRBJ1-4, with D unclear. The CDR3 runs to 13 residues. V lost 9 bases to trimming and J lost 5 bases, with 13 bases between them. Per germline, CDR1 SEHNR and CDR2 FQNEAQ (reference sequence). CDR3 protein: CASNRDENEKLFF. CDR3 DNA sequence: TGTGCCAGTAACAGAGACGAAAATGAAAAACTGTTTTTT.

Only a few counts were recorded for this clonotype. The genes are TRBV7-9 and TRBJ2-7, with 10 bases that match TRBD1. Germline CDR1 reads SEHNR; CDR2 reads FQNEAQ (reference sequence). With V trimmed by 8 bases and J by 0 bases, 4 bases remained unmatched. The CDR3 length is 14 residues. CDR3 sequence (DNA): TGTGCCAGCCGAGGGGACAGGGGCTCCTACGAGCAGTACTTC. It is translated as CASRGDRGSYEQYF.

This clonotype was counted a few times. This rearrangement joins TRBV15 to TRBJ2-7, with unresolved D. The CDR3 is 15 residues long. V was clipped by 1 base and J by 7 bases, with 17 bases between them. Germline loops: CDR1 LNHNV, CDR2 YYDKDF (reference sequence). The CDR3 sequence is CATSRGGRSLGEQYF. The CDR3 bases are TGTGCCACCAGCAGAGGTGGCAGATCGCTGGGGGAGCAGTACTTC.

This clonotype was found a few times. This rearrangement joins TRBV11-2 to TRBJ1-1; D may be TRBD1 (5 bases). Germline values: CDR1 SGHAT, CDR2 FQNNGV. V lost 6 bases and J lost 1, with 12 bases in between. CDR3 length equals 14 residues. The CDR3 protein is CASSPIRGNTEAFF. CDR3 nucleotides: TGTGCCAGCAGTCCAATAAGGGGGAACACTGAAGCTTTCTTT.

This clonotype was seen ten or more times. The gene calls are TRBV24-1 and TRBJ2-1, with D possibly called TRBD1 or TRBD2 (6 bases each). Trimming stripped 9 bases from V and 8 bases from J, with 22 bases between. CDR3 size: 15 residues. Germline V lookup: CDR1 KGHDR, CDR2 SFDVKD. CDR3: CATGDETSGEDEQFF. The CDR3 coding sequence is TGTGCCACCGGGGACGAAACATCAGGGGAGGATGAGCAGTTCTTC.

At least ten counts were recorded for this clonotype. This chain links TRBV12-3 or TRBV12-4 with TRBJ2-6; D is ambiguous. The V and J ends lost 2 bases and 0 bases respectively, with 5 bases between them. This CDR3 contains 15 residues. The CDR3 DNA follows: TGTGCCAGCAGTTTAAGAACCTCTGGGGCCAACGTCCTGACTTTC. Protein sequence: CASSLRTSGANVLTF.

This clonotype was counted once. The chain couples TRBV5-5 to TRBJ2-5; D is undetermined. V was clipped by 6 bases and J by 1 base, with 16 bases between them. In germline, CDR1 is SGHKS, CDR2 YYEKEE (reference sequence). The CDR3 extends over 15 amino acids. The CDR3 coding sequence is TGTGCCAGCACCACAGCCGGACCCATCCAAGAGACCCAGTACTTC. This gives the protein CASTTAGPIQETQYF. Based on the CDR3 plus reference TRBV5-5 and TRBJ2-5, the full variable domain is DAGVTQSPTHLIKTRGQQVTLRCSPISGHKSVSWYQQVLGQGPQFIFQYYEKEERGRGNFPDRFSARQFPNYSSELNVNALLLGDSALYLCASTTAGPIQETQYFGPGTRLLVL.

V and J are TRBV5-6 and TRBJ2-6, with TRBD1 as a possible D gene (6 bases). From germline, CDR1 is SGHDT and CDR2 YYEEEE. V was cut by 5 bases and J by 0 bases, with 9 bases left in between. The CDR3 length is 15 residues. CDR3 loop: CASRGQLSGANVLTF. The CDR3, as DNA: TGTGCCAGCAGAGGACAGCTCTCTGGGGCCAACGTCCTGACTTTC.

The genes are TRBV20-1 and TRBJ1-5, with 10 bases that match TRBD1. In germline, CDR1 is DFQATT, CDR2 SNEGSKA (reference sequence). The CDR3 is 18 residues long. Unmatched junction bases numbered 8, after V lost 0 bases and J lost 0 bases. CDR3 DNA: TGCAGTGCTAGAGACCCGGGACAGGGGTCATATAGCAATCAGCCCCAGCATTTT. Translation: CSARDPGQGSYSNQPQHF.

This rearrangement joins TRBV30 to TRBJ2-7, with D maybe TRBD1 (7 bases). V lost 4 bases, J lost 4 bases, and 17 bases lay in between. Germline V gene lookup returns CDR1 GTSNPN and CDR2 SVGIG (reference sequence). The CDR3 is 14 amino acids. CDR3 sequence: CAWKTGLASYEQYF. The CDR3 nucleotides are TGTGCCTGGAAGACAGGGCTAGCGTCTTACGAGCAGTACTTC.

In its sample, this clonotype was seen a few times. V and J are TRBV9 and TRBJ2-7; perhaps TRBD2 as D (6 bases). Trimming stripped 0 bases from V and 1 base from J, with 8 bases between. The germline V gene has CDR1 SGDLS and CDR2 YYNGEE. The CDR3 has 14 amino acids. In nucleotides, the CDR3 is TGTGCCAGCAGCGTAGTGGAGGGGTCCTACGAGCAGTACTTC. Its protein product is CASSVVEGSYEQYF.

The chain links TRBV20-1 to TRBJ2-7; TRBD2 matches at 8 bases. Germline trimming cut 6 bases from V and 0 bases from J; bases unmatched to any gene: 7. CDR1 and CDR2 (germline): DFQATT, SNEGSKA (reference sequence). This CDR3 has 14 amino acids. The CDR3 DNA reads TGCAGTGCCGACATACTAGCGGCCTCCTACGAGCAGTACTTC. Protein sequence: CSADILAASYEQYF.

This clonotype was detected only a few times. The V gene is TRBV24-1, the J gene TRBJ2-1; 7 bases map to TRBD2. This CDR3 is 16 amino acids long. Germline CDR1 reads KGHDR; CDR2 reads SFDVKD. V lost 3 bases to trimming and J lost 8 bases; unmatched junction nucleotides: 12. Written as DNA, the CDR3 is TGTGCCACCAGTGATGTCGCGGGAGTTGGGGTGGATGAGCAGTTCTTC. Translation gives CATSDVAGVGVDEQFF.

J is TRBJ2-3 and V is TRBV25-1; D gene uncertain. Germline V gives CDR1 MGHDK, CDR2 SYGVNS. V was trimmed by 2 bases and J by 6 bases, leaving 12 bases between them. There are 14 residues in the CDR3. The CDR3 spells CASSEGQVGDTQYF. The CDR3 coding sequence is TGTGCCAGCAGTGAAGGGCAGGTAGGGGATACGCAGTATTTT.

This sequence joins TRBV27 and TRBJ1-2; TRBD1 might be the D (5 bases). This CDR3 is built from 15 residues. Germline CDR1 reads MNHEY; CDR2 reads SMNVEV (reference sequence). The V and J ends lost 5 bases and 3 bases respectively, with 16 bases between them. The CDR3 DNA is TGTGCCAGCAGTCGGGTGGCAGGGTGGGACTATGGCTACACCTTC. Its protein is CASSRVAGWDYGYTF.

This clonotype was recorded many times. The rearrangement links TRBV21-1 to TRBJ2-3; the D call of TRBD1 is as the table states it, not checked on the DNA. TRBV21-1 corresponds to a pseudogene. This CDR3 region has 18 residues. The CDR3 spells CASSNGLPRDRGTDTQYF. Here the CDR3 DNA reads TGTGCCAGCAGCAATGGCCTTCCAAGGGACAGGGGTACAGATACGCAGTATTTT.

This clonotype was counted between two and nine times. The chain joins TRBV12-3 or TRBV12-4 to TRBJ1-2, with 7 positions matching TRBD1. The length of the CDR3 is 13 residues. V gave up 7 bases and J gave up 5 bases; unmatched junction bases: 7. The CDR3 nucleotides are TGTGCCAGCAACGATGGACAGGCTTATGGCTACACCTTC. Encoded protein: CASNDGQAYGYTF.

The chain combines TRBV9 with TRBJ2-3; 8 bases agree with TRBD1. Germline V gene sequence: CDR1 SGDLS, CDR2 YYNGEE. Trimming took 3 bases from V and 3 from J; bases not matched to a gene: 6. The CDR3 consists of 15 residues. CDR3 sequence (DNA): TGTGCCAGCAGCGCCAGGGGGCGACGGACAGATACGCAGTATTTT. It specifies CASSARGRRTDTQYF. The full variable domain, with the rest looked up from reference TRBV9 and TRBJ2-3, is DSGVTQTPKHLITATGQRVTLRCSPRSGDLSVYWYQQSLDQGLQFLIQYYNGEERAKGNILERFSAQQFPDLHSELNLSSLELGDSALYFCASSARGRRTDTQYFGPGTRLTVL.

This clonotype turned up a few times. This chain links TRBV6-2 or TRBV6-3 with TRBJ2-7; no definite D call. V was pared by 6 bases and J by 7 bases, with 10 bases between. The CDR3 runs 11 residues. The germline V gene encodes CDR1 MNHEY and CDR2 SVGEGT. The CDR3 DNA reads as TGTGCCAGCAGCTACCGACGGGAGCAGTACTTC. Amino acids: CASSYRREQYF.

This clonotype was seen a handful of times. The J gene is TRBJ1-1, the V gene TRBV15; D remains unclear. This CDR3 is built from 11 residues. The germline V and J ends were trimmed by 3 bases and 4 bases, with 3 bases remaining between them. The germline gives CDR1 LNHNV, CDR2 YYDKDF (reference sequence). The CDR3 DNA follows: TGTGCCACCAGCAGCATCACTGAAGCTTTCTTT. This gives the protein CATSSITEAFF.